Below, 3 T cell receptor beta chains from the same sample are listed, as sequenced in a study of shared clonotypes between healthy human individuals. Only in-frame clones appear in the TCRdb table, and some are missing; sequencing was by immunoSEQ multiplex PCR. The sample consists of some 2,500,000 clones, about 90% of them appearing once. The specimen sequenced was naive CD4+ T cells from PBMCs. Subset defined: CD45RA+ positively selected. Receptors originate from a man aged 18 to 29 in good health. Some clones in this sample may be carry-over from other donors' samples.

CDR3 bases: TGTGCCAGCAGTCCCGGGGGGACAGGGGCGCCTGGCTACACCTTC. Encoded protein: CASSPGGTGAPGYTF. This chain joins TRBV27 and TRBJ1-2, with TRBD1 identical over 10 bases. Trimming cost V 5 bases and J 7 bases; bases outside gene matches: 10. Germline V gene sequence: CDR1 MNHEY, CDR2 SMNVEV (reference sequence). The CDR3 loop spans 15 amino acids.

This sequence joins TRBV11-2 and TRBJ1-2; TRBD1 is a possible D gene (6 bases). V was clipped by 5 bases and J by 4 bases, with 17 bases between them. The CDR3 runs to 15 residues. Germline V gives CDR1 SGHAT, CDR2 FQNNGV. Here the CDR3 DNA reads TGTGCCAGCAGCCGGTCCGGGACACAGAGCTATGGCTACACCTTC. It yields the protein CASSRSGTQSYGYTF.

The DNA of the CDR3 is TGCAGCGTTCGGACAGGGAGTATGGAGACCCAGTACTTC. Translating it yields CSVRTGSMETQYF. The V call is TRBV29-1, the J call TRBJ2-5, with 8 positions matching TRBD1. Germline CDR1 and CDR2: SQVTM and ANQGSEA. The V and J ends lost 5 bases and 5 bases, in that order; junction bases with no gene match: 7. The CDR3 totals 13 residues.